Shown below are 24 T cell receptor beta chains from a single sample sequenced in a study of blood T cell repertoires in COVID-19. Sequenced by immunoSEQ multiplex PCR; TCRdb stores in-frame clones only, minus some. Of 280,000 or so clones listed, around 85% are singletons. Material: PBMCs or T cells enriched from blood (not recorded which). These receptors were obtained from a man aged 30 to 39 who had recovered from COVID-19.

This clone was detected once. The rearrangement uses TRBV6-1 and TRBJ1-5; no clear D. This CDR3 has 16 residues. Germline V CDR1 and CDR2: MNHNS, SASEGT. The germline V and J ends were trimmed by 3 bases and 0 bases, with 12 bases remaining between them. The chain's CDR3 is CASSDTALYSNQPQHF. CDR3 nucleotides: TGTGCCAGCAGTGACACAGCTCTTTATAGCAATCAGCCCCAGCATTTT.

This chain links TRBV7-8 with TRBJ1-5, with D possibly matching TRBD1 (6 bases). The CDR3 sequence is 13 residues long. Germline V gene data show CDR1 as SGHVS and CDR2 as FQNEAQ. Trimming removed 7 bases at V and 5 bases at J, with 12 bases between. The CDR3 region has the DNA TGTGCCAGCACAACAGGGACGCATCAGCCCCAGCATTTT. It codes for CASTTGTHQPQHF.

This clone was seen only once. This chain connects TRBV10-2 to TRBJ1-1; tentatively, D is TRBD1 (5 bases). The V and J ends lost 6 bases and 2 bases respectively, with 10 bases between them. The CDR3 length is 13 residues. Germline values: CDR1 WSHSY, CDR2 SAAADI. CDR3 sequence: CASSAGYNTEAFF. CDR3 bases: TGCGCCAGCAGCGCAGGGTATAACACTGAAGCTTTCTTT.

The chain is built from TRBV19 and TRBJ2-5; tentatively, D is TRBD1 (5 bases). V lost 3 bases, J lost 6 bases, and 14 bases lay in between. Per the germline V gene, CDR1 is LNHDA and CDR2 is SQIVND (reference sequence). The CDR3 is made up of 14 amino acids. The CDR3 region is CASSIQGKGQTQYF. The CDR3 DNA is TGTGCCAGTAGTATCCAGGGAAAGGGCCAGACCCAGTACTTC.

The chain links TRBV14 to TRBJ2-2; TRBD2 aligns across 11 bases. Germline CDR1 is SGHDN and CDR2 is FVKESK. The CDR3 extends over 16 amino acids. With 4 bases clipped from V and 4 bases from J, the junction kept 5 bases outside the gene matches. CDR3 amino acids: CASSRRLAGFTGELFF. The DNA of the CDR3 is TGTGCCAGCAGCCGACGACTAGCGGGGTTCACCGGGGAGCTGTTTTTT.

The rearrangement uses TRBV7-3 and TRBJ1-1; TRBD1 is a possible D gene (5 bases). The V gene lost 3 bases and the J gene lost 1 base, with 12 bases spanning the gap. CDR1 SGHTA and CDR2 FQGTGA come from the germline V gene. The CDR3 length is 15 residues. CDR3 protein: CASSFLGQPNTEAFF. CDR3 in DNA: TGTGCCAGCAGCTTCCTTGGACAACCGAACACTGAAGCTTTCTTT.

The chain employs TRBV29-1 and TRBJ1-1; 9 nucleotides match TRBD1. V was pared by 3 bases and J by 6 bases, with 5 bases of the junction left unmatched. CDR3 length: 13 amino acids. CDR1 and CDR2 from the germline V gene are SQVTM and ANQGSEA. CDR3 coding DNA: TGCAGCGTTGAGGGACAGGGAATCGCTGAAGCTTTCTTT. Its translation: CSVEGQGIAEAFF.

V and J are TRBV7-2 and TRBJ2-1; TRBD1 might be the D (5 bases). CDR3 length: 16 amino acids. The V gene's germline CDR1 is SGHTA and CDR2 FQGNSA. Trimming pared 1 base from V and 0 bases from J, leaving 10 bases between. CDR3 sequence (DNA): TGTGCCAGCAGCTTAGACAGGCTCACCTCCTACAATGAGCAGTTCTTC. This encodes CASSLDRLTSYNEQFF.

This chain connects TRBV28 to TRBJ2-1; perhaps TRBD1 as D (6 bases). The CDR3 consists of 14 residues. V was pared by 4 bases and J by 9 bases, with 16 bases between. The germline gives CDR1 MDHEN, CDR2 SYDVKM. Here the CDR3 DNA reads TGTGCCAGCAGTTCATCGCCCCTGACAGGTGAGCAGTTCTTC. Its protein product is CASSSSPLTGEQFF.

The chain carries TRBV21-1 and TRBJ2-2; the listed D gene, TRBD2, was not tested against the DNA. TRBV21-1 is classified as a pseudogene. The CDR3 spans 16 residues. The CDR3 nucleotides are TGTGCCAGCAGCACTGGTTCGGGGAGCTACACCGGGGAGCTGTTTTTT. Translated: CASSTGSGSYTGELFF.

V gene TRBV2 combines with J gene TRBJ1-2; D is perhaps TRBD1 (6 bases). V lost 11 bases and J lost 4, with 14 bases in between. The CDR3 covers 12 residues. Germline lookup yields CDR1 SNHLY and CDR2 FYNNEI. The CDR3 nucleotides are TGTGCCTTCGGGGGGCTGAGCTATGGCTACACCTTC. Translating gives CAFGGLSYGYTF.

This chain links TRBV12-3 or TRBV12-4 with TRBJ1-5, with a possible D match to TRBD1 (5 bases). Trimming cost V 7 bases and J 7 bases, with 14 bases left between them. The CDR3 has 13 residues. The CDR3 spells CASKGRMGQPQHF. CDR3 DNA sequence: TGTGCCAGCAAGGGGAGGATGGGCCAGCCCCAGCATTTT.

This clone has just a few counts. V usage is TRBV10-3 and J usage is TRBJ1-2; a weak D match, TRBD1 (5 bases). Trimming took 4 bases from V and 0 from J, leaving 18 bases between them. CDR3 length: 17 amino acids. Germline V CDR1 and CDR2: ENHRY, SYGVKD. The CDR3 is CAISARAGRLANYGYTF. For the CDR3, the DNA is TGTGCCATCAGTGCCAGGGCGGGGAGACTAGCTAACTATGGCTACACCTTC.

The sample holds a few counts of this clone. The chain employs TRBV29-1 and TRBJ2-1, with D perhaps TRBD1 (6 bases). CDR1 SQVTM and CDR2 ANQGSEA come from the germline V gene. V was trimmed by 3 bases and J by 9 bases, leaving 15 bases between them. CDR3 length equals 13 residues. This CDR3 reads CSVEGTRGGEQFF. As DNA, the CDR3 is TGCAGCGTTGAGGGGACAAGGGGCGGTGAGCAGTTCTTC.

This clone occurred once. The genes are TRBV5-1 and TRBJ1-3; the D gene is possibly TRBD1 (5 bases). This CDR3 is 14 amino acids long. CDR1 is SGHRS, CDR2 YFSETQ, per germline. V was pared by 1 base and J by 2 bases, with 7 bases between. In DNA, the CDR3 is TGCGCCAGCAGCTTGCAGGGTCCTGGAAACACCATATATTTT. Translated: CASSLQGPGNTIYF. Complete variable domain (other parts from reference TRBV5-1 and TRBJ1-3): KAGVTQTPRYLIKTRGQQVTLSCSPISGHRSVSWYQQTPGQGLQFLFEYFSETQRNKGNFPGRFSGRQFSNSRSEMNVSTLELGDSALYLCASSLQGPGNTIYFGEGSWLTVV.

This clone was recorded once. The germline gene is not matched at one end of the junction; a read error may be the cause. This chain connects TRBV10-3 to TRBJ1-6; unclear D gene. Germline V gene sequence: CDR1 ENHRY, CDR2 SYGVKD. This CDR3 region has 14 residues. CDR3 amino acids: CAISVGSYDSPLHF. In nucleotides, the CDR3 is TGTGCCATCAGTGTAGGGAGCTATGATTCACCCCTCCACTTT.

V gene TRBV3-1 (or the pseudogene TRBV3-2) combines with J gene TRBJ1-4; D is uncertain. Trimming stripped 1 base from V and 10 bases from J, with 13 bases between. The CDR3 totals 14 residues. Germline V gives CDR1 LGHDT, CDR2 YNNKEL (reference sequence). CDR3 nucleotides: TGTGCCAGCAGCCAAGGGTTAAGCGGGTCAAAACTGTTTTTT. Its protein product is CASSQGLSGSKLFF.

Worth noting for this clone: Other DNA sequences in this sample translate to the same CDR3. The rearrangement uses TRBV5-1 and TRBJ1-2, with 9 bases aligning to TRBD1. CDR3 size: 13 residues. Germline V gene sequence: CDR1 SGHRS, CDR2 YFSETQ. V shed 4 bases, J shed 6 bases, and the junction held 4 bases outside the gene matches. The CDR3 DNA reads TGCGCCAGCAGCCTGGGACAGGGAGATGGCTACACCTTC. It is translated as CASSLGQGDGYTF.

The chain employs TRBV18 and TRBJ2-5, with D uncertain. V shed 3 bases and J shed 1 base, with 6 bases lying between them. The CDR3 runs to 13 residues. Per the germline V gene, CDR1 is KGHSH and CDR2 is LQKENI. CDR3 protein: CASSPISQETQYF. The DNA of the CDR3 is TGTGCCAGCTCACCTATTTCCCAAGAGACCCAGTACTTC.

The V and J genes are TRBV7-9 and TRBJ2-2, with TRBD2 identical over 12 bases. CDR3 length: 18 amino acids. The ends lost 5 bases at V and 6 bases at J; junction bases unmatched: 13. Germline V gene sequence: CDR1 SEHNR, CDR2 FQNEAQ (reference sequence). The CDR3: CASSLRDLAGGRPGELFF. The CDR3 region has the DNA TGTGCCAGCAGCCTTAGGGACCTAGCGGGGGGGCGTCCCGGGGAGCTGTTTTTT.

This clone was detected only once. V and J are TRBV6-5 and TRBJ2-5; TRBD1 matches 8 bases. V shed 8 bases, J shed 5 bases, and the junction held 7 bases outside the gene matches. Germline CDR1 and CDR2: MNHEY and SVGAGI. This CDR3 contains 13 residues. This CDR3 reads CASVSGGLETQYF. As DNA, the CDR3 is TGTGCCAGCGTCTCAGGGGGCTTGGAGACCCAGTACTTC.

The sample holds a few counts of this clone. J is TRBJ1-1 and V is TRBV2, with D maybe TRBD1 (5 bases). Trimming took 9 bases from V and 8 from J, leaving 13 bases between them. Germline values: CDR1 SNHLY, CDR2 FYNNEI. The CDR3 is 11 amino acids. The CDR3 DNA is TGTGCCAGGGGGCGGGGGAACGAAGCTTTCTTT. Its translation: CARGRGNEAFF.

This clone was recorded a few times. This chain connects TRBV5-5 to TRBJ2-2; D is possibly TRBD1 (6 bases). V was cut by 0 bases and J by 0 bases, with 9 bases left in between. The length of the CDR3 is 16 residues. Per germline, CDR1 SGHKS and CDR2 YYEKEE (reference sequence). DNA of the CDR3: TGTGCCAGCAGCTTGGTCGGGACACCGAACACCGGGGAGCTGTTTTTT. Translated: CASSLVGTPNTGELFF.

The chain couples TRBV11-2 to TRBJ1-2; 8 bases fit TRBD1. Trimming cost V 2 bases and J 4 bases; bases outside gene matches: 6. Germline loops: CDR1 SGHAT, CDR2 FQNNGV. This CDR3 has 15 amino acids. CDR3 region: CASSLSSGGTYGYTF. The CDR3 DNA is TGTGCCAGCAGCTTATCTTCAGGGGGCACCTATGGCTACACCTTC.